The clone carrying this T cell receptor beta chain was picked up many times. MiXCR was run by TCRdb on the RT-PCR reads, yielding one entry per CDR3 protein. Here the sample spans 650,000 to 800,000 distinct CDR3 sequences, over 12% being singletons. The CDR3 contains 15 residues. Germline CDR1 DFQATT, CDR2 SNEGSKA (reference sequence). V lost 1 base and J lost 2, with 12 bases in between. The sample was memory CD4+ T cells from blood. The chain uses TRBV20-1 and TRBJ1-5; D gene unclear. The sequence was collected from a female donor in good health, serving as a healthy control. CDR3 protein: CSARAFESGNQPQHF. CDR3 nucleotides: TGCAGTGCTAGAGCTTTTGAGAGTGGCAATCAGCCCCAGCATTTT.